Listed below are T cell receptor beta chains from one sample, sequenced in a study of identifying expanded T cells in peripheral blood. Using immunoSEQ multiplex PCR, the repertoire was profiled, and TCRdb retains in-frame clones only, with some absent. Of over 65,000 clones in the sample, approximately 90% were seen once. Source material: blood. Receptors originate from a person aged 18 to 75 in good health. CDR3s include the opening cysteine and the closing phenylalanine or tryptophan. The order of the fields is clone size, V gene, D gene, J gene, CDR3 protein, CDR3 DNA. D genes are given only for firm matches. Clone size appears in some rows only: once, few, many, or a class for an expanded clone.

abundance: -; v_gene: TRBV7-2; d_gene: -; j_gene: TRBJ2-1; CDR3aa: CASSLESLVGYEQFF; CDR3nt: TGTGCCAGCAGCTTAGAGTCACTAGTAGGGTATGAGCAGTTCTTC
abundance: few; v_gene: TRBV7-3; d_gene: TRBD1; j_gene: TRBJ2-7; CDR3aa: CASSPGQGREQYF; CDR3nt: TGTGCCAGCAGCCCTGGACAGGGAAGGGAGCAGTACTTC
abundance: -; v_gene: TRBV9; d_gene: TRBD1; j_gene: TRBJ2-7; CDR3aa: CASSVGQGVAYEQYF; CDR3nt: TGTGCCAGCAGCGTAGGGCAGGGGGTCGCCTACGAGCAGTACTTC
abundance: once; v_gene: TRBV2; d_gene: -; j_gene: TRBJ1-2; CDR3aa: CASSERVGGYGYTF; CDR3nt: TGTGCCAGCAGTGAAAGGGTGGGGGGCTATGGCTACACCTTC
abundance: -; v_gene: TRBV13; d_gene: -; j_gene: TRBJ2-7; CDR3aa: CASSPRSGGMGLQYF; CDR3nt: TGTGCCAGCAGCCCCCGTTCAGGAGGTATGGGGCTCCAGTACTTC
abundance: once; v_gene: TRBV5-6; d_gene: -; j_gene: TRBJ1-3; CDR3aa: CASSLVSLRNTIYF; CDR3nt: TGTGCCAGCAGCTTAGTATCCCTTAGAAACACCATATATTTT
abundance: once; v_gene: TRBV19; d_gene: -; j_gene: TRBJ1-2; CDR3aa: CASRIPNRANYGYTF; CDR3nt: TGTGCCAGTAGGATCCCTAACAGGGCTAACTATGGCTACACCTTC
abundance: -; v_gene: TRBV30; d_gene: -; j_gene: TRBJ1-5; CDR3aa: CAWRDQVGSNQPQHF; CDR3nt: TGTGCCTGGAGAGACCAGGTGGGAAGCAATCAGCCCCAGCATTTT
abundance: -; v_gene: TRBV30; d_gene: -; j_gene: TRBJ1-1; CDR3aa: CAWSVYPAYRGPGHGIKAFF; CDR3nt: TGTGCTTGGAGTGTATACCCGGCCTACCGAGGACCCGGGCACGGGATAAAGGCTTTCTTT
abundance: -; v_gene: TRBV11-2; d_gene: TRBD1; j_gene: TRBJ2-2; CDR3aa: CASSREGTGDTGELFF; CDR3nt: TGTGCCAGCAGCCGAGAGGGGACAGGGGACACCGGGGAGCTGTTTTTT
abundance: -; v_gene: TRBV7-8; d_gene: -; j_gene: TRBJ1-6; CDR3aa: CASSPSGATYNSPLHF; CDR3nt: TGTGCCAGCAGCCCTAGTGGGGCTACCTATAATTCACCCCTCCACTTT
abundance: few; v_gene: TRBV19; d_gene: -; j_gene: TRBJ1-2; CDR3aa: CASSPSYGYTF; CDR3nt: TGTGCCAGTAGCCCAAGCTATGGCTACACCTTC
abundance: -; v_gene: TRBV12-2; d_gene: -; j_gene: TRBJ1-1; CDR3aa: CASRSYRTPCTEAFF; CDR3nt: TGTGCAAGTCGCTCCTATCGGACACCTTGCACTGAAGCTTTCTTT
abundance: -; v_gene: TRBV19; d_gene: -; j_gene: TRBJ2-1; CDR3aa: CASIAGSGNSYNEQFF; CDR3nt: TGTGCCAGCATCGCTGGGTCGGGAAACTCCTACAATGAGCAGTTCTTC
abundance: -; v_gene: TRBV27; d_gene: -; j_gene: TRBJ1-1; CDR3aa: CASSLGARGTEAFF; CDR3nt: TGTGCCAGCAGTTTGGGGGCTCGGGGGACTGAAGCTTTCTTT
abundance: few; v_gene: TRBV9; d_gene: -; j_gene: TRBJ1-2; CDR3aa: CASSAGFNYGYTF; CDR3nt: TGTGCCAGCAGCGCGGGCTTTAACTATGGCTACACCTTC
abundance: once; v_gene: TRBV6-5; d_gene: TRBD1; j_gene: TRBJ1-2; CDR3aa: CASSYGQGLLYGYTF; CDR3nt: TGTGCCAGCAGTTACGGACAGGGACTGCTCTATGGCTACACCTTC
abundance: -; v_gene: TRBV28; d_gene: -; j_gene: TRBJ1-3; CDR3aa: CASSFSNVPEGNTIYF; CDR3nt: TGTGCCAGCAGTTTCTCCAATGTCCCAGAGGGGAACACCATATATTTT
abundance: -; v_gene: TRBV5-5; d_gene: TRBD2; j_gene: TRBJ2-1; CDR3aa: CASSQLTSGRAIEQFF; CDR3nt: TGTGCCAGCAGCCAACTGACTAGCGGGAGGGCCATTGAGCAGTTCTTC
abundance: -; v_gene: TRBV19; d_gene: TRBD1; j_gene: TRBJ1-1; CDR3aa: CASSGQGRRSYTEAFF; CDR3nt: TGTGCCAGCTCGGGACAGGGACGACGGAGCTACACTGAAGCTTTCTTT
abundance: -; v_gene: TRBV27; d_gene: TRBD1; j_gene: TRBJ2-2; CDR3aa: CASSITGTVNTGELFF; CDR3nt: TGTGCCAGCAGTATCACCGGGACAGTGAACACCGGGGAGCTGTTTTTT
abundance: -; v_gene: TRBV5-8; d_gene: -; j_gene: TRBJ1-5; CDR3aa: CASTSTRGSQPQHF; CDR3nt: TGTGCCAGCACCTCAACCAGGGGATCCCAGCCCCAGCATTTT
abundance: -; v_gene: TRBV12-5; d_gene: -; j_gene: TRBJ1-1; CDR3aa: CASAPGFRNTEAFF; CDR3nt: TGTGCTAGTGCCCCGGGGTTCAGGAACACTGAAGCTTTCTTT
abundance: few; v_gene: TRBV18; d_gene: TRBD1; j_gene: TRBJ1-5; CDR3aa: CASSTGEPNQPQHF; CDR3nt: TGTGCCAGCTCCACAGGGGAGCCCAATCAGCCCCAGCATTTT
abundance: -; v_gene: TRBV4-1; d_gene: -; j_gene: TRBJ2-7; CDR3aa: CASSQVLRAVGSTYEQYF; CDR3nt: TGCGCCAGCAGCCAAGTCTTACGGGCAGTTGGATCAACCTACGAGCAGTACTTC
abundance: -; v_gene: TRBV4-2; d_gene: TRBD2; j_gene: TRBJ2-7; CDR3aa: CASSQDGPSGRANEQYF; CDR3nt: TGTGCCAGCAGCCAAGACGGTCCTAGCGGGAGGGCTAACGAGCAGTACTTC
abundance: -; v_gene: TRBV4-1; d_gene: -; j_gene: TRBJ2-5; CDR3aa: CASSQVRDSTETQYF; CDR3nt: TGCGCCAGCAGCCAAGTTCGGGACTCTACCGAGACCCAGTACTTC
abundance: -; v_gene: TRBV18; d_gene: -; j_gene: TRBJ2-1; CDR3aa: CASSPQGSGSEQFF; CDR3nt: TGTGCCAGCTCACCTCAGGGTTCGGGTTCGGAGCAGTTCTTC
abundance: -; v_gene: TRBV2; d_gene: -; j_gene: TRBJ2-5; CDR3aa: CASSYTGSQETQYF; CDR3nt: TGTGCCAGCAGTTATACGGGCAGCCAAGAGACCCAGTACTTC
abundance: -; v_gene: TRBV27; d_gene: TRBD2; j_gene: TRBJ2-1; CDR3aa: CASDSHRGSSYNEQFF; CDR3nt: TGTGCCAGCGACTCACATCGCGGGAGTAGCTACAATGAGCAGTTCTTC
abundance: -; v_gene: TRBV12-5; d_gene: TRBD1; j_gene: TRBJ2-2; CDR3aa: CASGLPRTGATNTGELFF; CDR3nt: TGTGCTAGTGGTTTGCCGCGGACAGGGGCCACGAACACCGGGGAGCTGTTTTTT
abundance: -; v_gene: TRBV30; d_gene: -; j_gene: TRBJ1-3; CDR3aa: CAWGLGELSGNTIYF; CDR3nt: TGTGCCTGGGGGTTGGGGGAGCTCTCTGGAAACACCATATATTTT
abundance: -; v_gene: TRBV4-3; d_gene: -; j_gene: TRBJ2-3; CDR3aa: CASSQDLILARTSTDTQYF; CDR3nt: TGCGCCAGCAGCCAAGATCTTATCCTAGCGAGAACTAGCACAGATACGCAGTATTTT
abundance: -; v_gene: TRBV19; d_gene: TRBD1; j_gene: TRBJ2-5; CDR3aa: CASSIAVGQAQETQYF; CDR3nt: TGTGCCAGTAGTATAGCCGTGGGACAGGCGCAAGAGACCCAGTACTTC
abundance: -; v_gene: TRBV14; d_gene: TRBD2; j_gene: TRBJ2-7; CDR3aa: CASTGGLSSYEQYF; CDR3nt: TGTGCCAGCACGGGGGGGCTGAGCTCCTACGAGCAGTACTTC
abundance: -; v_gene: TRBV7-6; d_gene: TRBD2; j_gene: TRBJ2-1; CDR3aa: CASSLFSGETYNEQFF; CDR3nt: TGTGCCAGCAGCCTCTTTAGCGGGGAGACCTACAATGAGCAGTTCTTC
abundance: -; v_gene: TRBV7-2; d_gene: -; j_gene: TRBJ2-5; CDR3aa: CASSSKVRAYQETQYF; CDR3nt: TGTGCCAGCAGCTCGAAGGTACGGGCGTACCAAGAGACCCAGTACTTC
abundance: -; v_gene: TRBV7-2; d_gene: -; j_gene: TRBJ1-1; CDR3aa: CASSGAGSGNAEAFF; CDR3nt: TGTGCCAGCAGCGGAGCCGGCAGTGGGAACGCTGAAGCTTTCTTT
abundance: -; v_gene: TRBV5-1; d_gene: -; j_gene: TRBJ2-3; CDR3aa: CASSLEPGESTDTQYF; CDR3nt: TGCGCCAGCAGCTTGGAGCCAGGGGAGAGCACAGATACGCAGTATTTT
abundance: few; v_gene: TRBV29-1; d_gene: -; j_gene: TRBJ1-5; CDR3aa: CSVGGRNQPQHF; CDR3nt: TGCAGCGTTGGGGGCAGGAATCAGCCCCAGCATTTT
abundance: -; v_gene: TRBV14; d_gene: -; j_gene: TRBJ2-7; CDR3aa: CASSPQGAHLGEQYF; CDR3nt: TGTGCCAGCAGCCCTCAAGGGGCCCATCTAGGCGAGCAGTACTTC
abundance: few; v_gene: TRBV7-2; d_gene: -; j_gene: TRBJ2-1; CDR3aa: CASSYDPRNEQFF; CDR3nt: TGTGCCAGCAGCTATGACCCGAGGAATGAGCAGTTCTTC
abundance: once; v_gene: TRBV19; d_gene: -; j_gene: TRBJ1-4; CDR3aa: CASSTGNEKLFF; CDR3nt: TGTGCCAGTAGCACAGGCAATGAAAAACTGTTTTTT
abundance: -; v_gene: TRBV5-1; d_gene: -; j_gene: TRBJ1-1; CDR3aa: CASSLARGRENTEAFF; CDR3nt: TGCGCCAGCAGCTTGGCCCGCGGGCGCGAGAACACTGAAGCTTTCTTT
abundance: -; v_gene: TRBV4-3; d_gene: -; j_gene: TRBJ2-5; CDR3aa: CASSQRGGSYRVEETQYF; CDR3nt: TGCGCCAGCAGCCAAAGGGGGGGGTCATACAGGGTGGAAGAGACCCAGTACTTC
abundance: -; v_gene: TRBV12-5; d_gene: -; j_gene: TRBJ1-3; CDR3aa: CASGLVLGVRVGNTIYF; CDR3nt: TGTGCTAGTGGTTTGGTACTGGGAGTGAGGGTCGGAAACACCATATATTTT
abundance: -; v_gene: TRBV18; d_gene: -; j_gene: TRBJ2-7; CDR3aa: CASSPPYSTSGYEQYF; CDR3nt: TGTGCCAGCTCACCACCGTATAGTACGTCAGGCTACGAGCAGTACTTC
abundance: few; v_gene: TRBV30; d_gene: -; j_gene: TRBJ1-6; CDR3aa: CAWSSLHSPLHF; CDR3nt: TGTGCCTGGAGTTCCCTCCATTCACCCCTCCACTTT
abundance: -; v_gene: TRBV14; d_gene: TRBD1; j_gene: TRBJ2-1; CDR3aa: CASSLGQGLRNNEQFF; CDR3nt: TGTGCCAGCAGCCTGGGACAGGGCTTACGAAACAATGAGCAGTTCTTC
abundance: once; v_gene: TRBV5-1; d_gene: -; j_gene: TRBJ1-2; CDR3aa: CASSLGHVANYGYTF; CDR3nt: TGCGCCAGCAGCCTAGGACACGTAGCTAACTATGGCTACACCTTC
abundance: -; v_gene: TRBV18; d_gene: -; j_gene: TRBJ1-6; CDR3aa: CASSPSEPLSSPLHF; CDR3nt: TGTGCCAGCTCCCCCAGCGAACCTCTCAGTTCACCCCTCCACTTT
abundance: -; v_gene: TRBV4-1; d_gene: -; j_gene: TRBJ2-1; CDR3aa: CASSHSNRDNEQFF; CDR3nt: TGCGCCAGCAGCCACTCAAACCGGGACAATGAGCAGTTCTTC
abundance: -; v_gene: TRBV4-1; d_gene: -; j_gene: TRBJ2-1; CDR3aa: CASSQPRQRLNEQFF; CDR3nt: TGCGCCAGCAGCCAACCTAGGCAAAGGCTCAATGAGCAGTTCTTC
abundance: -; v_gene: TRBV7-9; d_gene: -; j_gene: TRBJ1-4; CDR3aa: CASSLLASRPTNEKLFF; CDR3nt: TGTGCCAGCAGCTTACTGGCCAGCCGTCCAACTAATGAAAAACTGTTTTTT
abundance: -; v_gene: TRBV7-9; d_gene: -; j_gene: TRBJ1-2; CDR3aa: CASSHFLGGYTF; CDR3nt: TGTGCCAGCAGCCATTTCCTGGGGGGCTACACCTTC